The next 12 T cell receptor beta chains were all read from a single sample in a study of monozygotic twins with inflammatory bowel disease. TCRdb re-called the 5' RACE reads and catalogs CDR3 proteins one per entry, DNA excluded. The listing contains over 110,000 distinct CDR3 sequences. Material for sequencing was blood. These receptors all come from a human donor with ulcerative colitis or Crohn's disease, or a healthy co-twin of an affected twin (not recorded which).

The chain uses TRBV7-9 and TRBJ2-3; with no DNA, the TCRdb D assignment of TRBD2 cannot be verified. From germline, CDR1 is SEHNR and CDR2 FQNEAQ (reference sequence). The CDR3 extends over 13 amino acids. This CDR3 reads CASRGQALYTQYF.

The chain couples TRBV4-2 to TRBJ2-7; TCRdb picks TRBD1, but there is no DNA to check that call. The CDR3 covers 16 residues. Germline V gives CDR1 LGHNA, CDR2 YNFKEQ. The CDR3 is CASSQDGTAGTYEQYF.

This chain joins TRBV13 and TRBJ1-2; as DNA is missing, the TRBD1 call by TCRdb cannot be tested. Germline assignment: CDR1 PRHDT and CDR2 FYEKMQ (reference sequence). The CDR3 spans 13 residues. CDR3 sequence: CASSLIKGSAYTF. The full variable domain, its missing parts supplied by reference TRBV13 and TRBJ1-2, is AAGVIQSPRHLIKEKRETATLKCYPIPRHDTVYWYQQGPGQDPQFLISFYEKMQSDKGSIPDRFSAQQFSDYHSELNMSSLELGDSALYFCASSLIKGSAYTFGSGTRLTVV.

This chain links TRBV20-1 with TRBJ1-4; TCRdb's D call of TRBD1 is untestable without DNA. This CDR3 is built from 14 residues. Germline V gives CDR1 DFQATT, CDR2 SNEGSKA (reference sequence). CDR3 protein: CSAVKGATNEKLFF.

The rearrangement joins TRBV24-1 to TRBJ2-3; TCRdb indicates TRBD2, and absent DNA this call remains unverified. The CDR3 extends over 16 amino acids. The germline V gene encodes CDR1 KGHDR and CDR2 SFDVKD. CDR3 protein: CATSDFGGGVSDTQYF.

Here the CDR3 reads CASRLGQANEQFF. The chain recombines TRBV4-1 with TRBJ2-1; checking the TCRdb D call of TRBD1 is not possible without DNA. CDR3 length equals 13 residues. Germline V gene sequence: CDR1 MGHRA, CDR2 YSYEKL.

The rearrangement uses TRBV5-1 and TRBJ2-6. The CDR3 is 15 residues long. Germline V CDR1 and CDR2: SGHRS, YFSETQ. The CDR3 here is CASSPLSSGANVLTF.

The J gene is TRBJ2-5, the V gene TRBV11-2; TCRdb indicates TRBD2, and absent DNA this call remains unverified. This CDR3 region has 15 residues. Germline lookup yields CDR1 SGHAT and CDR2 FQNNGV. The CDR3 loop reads CASSLGGTSVKTQYF.

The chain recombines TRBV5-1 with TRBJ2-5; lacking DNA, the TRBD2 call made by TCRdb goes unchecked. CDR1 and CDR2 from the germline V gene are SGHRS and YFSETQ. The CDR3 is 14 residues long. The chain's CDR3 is CASSWGLSQETQYF.

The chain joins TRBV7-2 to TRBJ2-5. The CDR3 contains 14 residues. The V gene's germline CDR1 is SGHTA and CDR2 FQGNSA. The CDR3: CASSFGGLQETQYF.

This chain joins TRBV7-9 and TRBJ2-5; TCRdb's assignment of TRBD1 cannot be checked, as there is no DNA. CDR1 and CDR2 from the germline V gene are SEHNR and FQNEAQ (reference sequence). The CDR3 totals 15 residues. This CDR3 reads CASSDGQKIQETQYF.

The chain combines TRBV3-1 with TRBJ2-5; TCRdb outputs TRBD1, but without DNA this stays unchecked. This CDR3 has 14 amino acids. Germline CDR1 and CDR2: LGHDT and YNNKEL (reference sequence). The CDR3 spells CASSQDRVRETQYF.